Sequencing of this T cell receptor (beta chain) was carried out in a study of blood T cell repertoires in COVID-19. Across the study: The United States, Italy and Spain were the sources of the acute and convalescent COVID-19 samples. In each case, the material was cDNA or gDNA derived from T cells, B-cell-depleted T cells, or PBMCs.

The CDR3 consists of 17 residues. CDR1 is SEHNR and CDR2 is FQNEAQ in the germline V gene (reference sequence). Deletions cut 7 bases from V and 0 bases from J, with 21 bases between. In the original workflow: Estimated nucleated cell counts came from reference gene primer amplification. TCRdb's copy holds only in-frame clones and misses some; the assay was immunoSEQ multiplex PCR. V and J calls and clone size are those listed in that table; D and trimming were worked out from the DNA. The sample lists 150,000 to 200,000 clones, around 85% occurring once. Sequences were obtained from peripheral blood. The receptor was derived from a man aged 50 or older who had recovered from COVID-19. This chain links TRBV7-9 with TRBJ1-2; tentatively, D is TRBD1 (6 bases). Written as DNA, the CDR3 is TGTGCCAGCAACCGGGGCGCAGGGGTTATAGCTAACTATGGCTACACCTTC. It translates to CASNRGAGVIANYGYTF.